This is a list of T cell receptor beta chains from one sample in a study of T cells in Graves' hyperthyroidism and ophthalmopathy. A single record per CDR3 protein comes from TCRdb applying MiXCR to the multiplex PCR reads. This sample has more than 500,000 distinct CDR3 sequences, with 15% to 20% found just once. The material sequenced was blood. These receptor sequences come from a woman aged 25 to 45 with Graves' hyperthyroidism. Each CDR3 is given with its conserved first and last residue. D genes are given only for firm matches. Size values are once, few and many counts, or a class for expanded clones, and some rows have none.

size,V,D,J,DNA,CDR3
once,TRBV20-1,TRBD2,TRBJ2-1,TGCAGTGCTAGACGGCCGTCGACTAGCGAGGACTACAATGAGCAGTTCTTC,CSARRPSTSEDYNEQFF
many,TRBV28,NA,TRBJ1-5,TGTGCCAGCACGCTGAGGTATAGCAATCAGCCCCAGCATTTT,CASTLRYSNQPQHF
NA,TRBV4-1,NA,TRBJ2-6,TGCGCCAGCAGCCAAGTCGGTGGGGCTGGGGCCAACGTCCTGACTTTC,CASSQVGGAGANVLTF
many,TRBV28,TRBD1,TRBJ2-7,TGTGCCAGCAGATCCCTCGACAGGGGCGAGCAGTACTTC,CASRSLDRGEQYF
many,TRBV2,TRBD1,TRBJ2-1,TGTGCCAGCAGTGAAAAAACAGGGGGCGAGCGCAATGAGCAGTTCTTC,CASSEKTGGERNEQFF
NA,TRBV20-1,NA,TRBJ1-5,TGCAGTGTGGCTGAAAGCAATCAGCCCCAGCATTTT,CSVAESNQPQHF
few,TRBV3-1,NA,TRBJ1-1,TGTGCCAGCAGCCAAGGACCACAGGGCTTCAAAGCTTTCTTT,CASSQGPQGFKAFF
many,TRBV29-1,TRBD1,TRBJ1-4,TGCAGCGTACGGACAGGGGGCGTTTCTAATGAAAAACTGTTTTTT,CSVRTGGVSNEKLFF
many,TRBV28,NA,TRBJ1-5,TGTGCCAGCAGAGACAGGCGGGCCCTCAATCAGCCCCAGCATTTT,CASRDRRALNQPQHF
many,TRBV2,NA,TRBJ2-1,TGTGCCAGCAGTGAATTGGCGGGAAAGTTGATGGAGCAGTTCTTC,CASSELAGKLMEQFF
few,TRBV9,NA,TRBJ2-5,TGTGCCAGCAGCGTAGCGCCCGAACGGGAGACCCAGTACTTC,CASSVAPERETQYF
many,TRBV7-2,NA,TRBJ1-4,TGTGCCAGCAGCTTAAACGCGGGGTCGGATGAAAAACTGTTTTTT,CASSLNAGSDEKLFF
many,TRBV28,TRBD1,TRBJ2-3,TGTGCCAGCACGCTTGGACAGGGATCAGATACGCAGTATTTT,CASTLGQGSDTQYF
many,TRBV29-1,TRBD1,TRBJ1-2,TGCAGCGCCGTTGGACAGGGGACAAACTATGGCTACACCTTC,CSAVGQGTNYGYTF
few,TRBV19,NA,TRBJ2-1,TGTGCCAGTAGTATTTCCGGTGAGGGGTTTTTGTATCCCCGCAATGAGCAGTTCTTC,CASSISGEGFLYPRNEQFF
many,TRBV20-1,TRBD2,TRBJ2-7,TGCAGTGCTAGACCAAGTTTTAGCAGCGGGGGCCTCCAGCAGTACTTC,CSARPSFSSGGLQQYF
few,TRBV6-6,NA,TRBJ2-3,TGTGCCAGCAGTACTGAGTATACGCAGTATTTT,CASSTEYTQYF
many,TRBV6-2/TRBV6-3,NA,TRBJ1-5,TGTGCCAGCAGTTACTTCGGCAGGGATCAGCCCCAGCATTTT,CASSYFGRDQPQHF
many,TRBV18,TRBD1,TRBJ2-7,TGTGCCAGCTCGACGGGACAGGGGGCGGTATACGAGCAGTACTTC,CASSTGQGAVYEQYF
many,TRBV28,TRBD1,TRBJ1-2,TGTGCCAGCAGTGTGGGGACAGGGCGAGGCTACACCTTC,CASSVGTGRGYTF
NA,TRBV6-1,TRBD2,TRBJ2-1,TGTGCCAGCAGACTAGCGGGATCCTCCTACAATGAGCAGTTCTTC,CASRLAGSSYNEQFF
many,TRBV28,NA,TRBJ2-3,TGTGCCAGCAGTTTCGGACTGAACACAGATACGCAGTATTTT,CASSFGLNTDTQYF
many,TRBV5-1,NA,TRBJ1-2,TGCGCCAGCAGCTTGGTATCTAGGAACTATGGCTACACCTTC,CASSLVSRNYGYTF
NA,TRBV30,NA,TRBJ2-2,TGTGCCTGGAGGGAGAACCAGGGTATCACTGGAGCTGTCTTT,CAWRENQGITGAVF
many,TRBV7-8,NA,TRBJ2-5,TGTGCCAGCAGCTTACTAGGGGGGGGGGAGACCCAGTACTTC,CASSLLGGGETQYF
many,TRBV18,TRBD1,TRBJ2-1,TGTGCCAGCTCACCCACGGGACAGGGGAACAATGAGCAGTTCTTC,CASSPTGQGNNEQFF
many,TRBV27,TRBD2,TRBJ2-1,TGTGCCAGCAGTTTATCCTTAGCGGGGTGGTCCTACAATGAGCAGTTCTTC,CASSLSLAGWSYNEQFF
many,TRBV11-2,NA,TRBJ2-5,TGTGCCAGCAGCTTAGGGGGGAGCCACCAAGAGACCCAGTACTTC,CASSLGGSHQETQYF
many,TRBV20-1,NA,TRBJ1-2,TGCAGTGCTAGATACGGCTACACCTTC,CSARYGYTF
many,TRBV2,TRBD2,TRBJ2-1,TGTGCCAGCAGTCAGGGACTAGCATACAATGAGCAGTTCTTC,CASSQGLAYNEQFF
many,TRBV28,TRBD2,TRBJ2-7,TGTGCCATTACTCGGGCTAGCGGGAGCTACGAGCAGTACTTC,CAITRASGSYEQYF
once,TRBV30,NA,TRBJ1-4,TGTGACTGGAGTGTGGGGGCAGTTGAAAAACTGTTTTTT,CDWSVGAVEKLFF
NA,TRBV7-3,NA,TRBJ1-3,TGTGCCAGCTCACCACGCCCCCAACCCTCTGGAAACACCATATATTTT,CASSPRPQPSGNTIYF
NA,TRBV9,NA,TRBJ2-1,TGTGCCAGCAGCGTAGATGAGGCGAGGGGTGCCGGTGGAGAGCAGTTCTTC,CASSVDEARGAGGEQFF
many,TRBV12-3/TRBV12-4,NA,TRBJ1-1,TGTGCCAGCAGTTTAGCGGGCAGATTGAACACTGAAGCTTTCTTT,CASSLAGRLNTEAFF
NA,TRBV7-2,NA,TRBJ1-4,TGTGCCAGCAGCTCGTTGGGGAGAGCAACTAATGAAAAACTGTTTTTT,CASSSLGRATNEKLFF
few,TRBV3-1,NA,TRBJ1-4,TGTGCCAGCAGCGGACTAGGGGAAAAACTGTTTTTT,CASSGLGEKLFF
many,TRBV28,NA,TRBJ1-6,TGTGCCAGCAGTCCGCCGGGAAGGGGTCCCTATTCACCCCTCCACTTT,CASSPPGRGPYSPLHF
many,TRBV2,NA,TRBJ1-5,TGTGCCAGCAGAGAAGACCCCTATAGCAATCAGCCCCAGCATTTT,CASREDPYSNQPQHF
many,TRBV12-3/TRBV12-4,TRBD2,TRBJ2-1,TGTGCCAGCAGGGCCCTCTTTGGGGGAGGGCCCCGCAATGAGCAGTTCTTC,CASRALFGGGPRNEQFF
many,TRBV28,TRBD2,TRBJ2-5,TGTGCCAGCAGTTTCCAAGCCACTCTGGGGGGGGAGACCCAGTACTTC,CASSFQATLGGETQYF